Listed below are T cell receptor beta chains from one sample, sequenced in a study of cytomegalovirus exposure and HLA in healthy donors. Only in-frame clones appear in the TCRdb table, and some are missing; sequencing was by immunoSEQ multiplex PCR. The clone table shows 100,000 to 150,000 clones, with the ten largest holding over 1.5%. Sequencing used PBMCs. The receptors stem from a woman in her thirties or forties in good health and CMV-seropositive. The CDR3 runs from the conserved cysteine through the conserved F or W. A D gene is named only where the DNA matches it firmly.

V gene,J gene,D gene,CDR3 DNA,CDR3 protein
TRBV29-1,TRBJ2-3,TRBD2,TGCAGCGCGGGCGGGGGGCTCGGGGATACGCAGTATTTT,CSAGGGLGDTQYF
TRBV7-9,TRBJ2-5,-,TGTGCCAGCAGCTTAGGGAGGTTAGCGCAAGAGACCCAGTACTTC,CASSLGRLAQETQYF
TRBV7-2,TRBJ1-1,-,TGTGCCAGCAGCTTAGCAGGGGTTTACACTGAAGCTTTCTTT,CASSLAGVYTEAFF
TRBV9,TRBJ2-6,TRBD1,TGTGCCAGCAGCGCAAGACAGGGTACTGGGGCCAACGTCCTGACTTTC,CASSARQGTGANVLTF
TRBV7-9,TRBJ1-2,TRBD1,TGTGCCAGCAGCTTGGGGACAGGGTCGGCCTATGGCTACACCTTC,CASSLGTGSAYGYTF
TRBV28,TRBJ1-5,-,TGTGCCAGTCAGGGAGGGAATCAGCCCCAGCATTTT,CASQGGNQPQHF
TRBV4-3,TRBJ1-1,-,TGCGCCAGCAGCCAAGGCAGAACTGAAGCTTTCTTT,CASSQGRTEAFF
TRBV7-2,TRBJ2-3,-,TGTGCCAGCGGCCAGGGGTCGGTCACAGATACGCAGTATTTT,CASGQGSVTDTQYF
TRBV5-1,TRBJ1-2,TRBD1,TGCGCCAGCAGCTACTCCGGGACAGGGGCACCACTCACAGGCTACACCTTC,CASSYSGTGAPLTGYTF
TRBV2,TRBJ2-7,-,TGTGCCAGCAAGGGGGGGTCCTACGAGCAGTACTTC,CASKGGSYEQYF
TRBV5-1,TRBJ1-2,-,TGCGCCAGCCGCGAGACAGCAGATAGCTACACCTTC,CASRETADSYTF
TRBV19,TRBJ1-1,TRBD1,TGTGCCAGTAGTGCCGCGACAGGGGACACTGAAGCTTTCTTT,CASSAATGDTEAFF
TRBV6-5,TRBJ2-3,TRBD2,TGTGCCAGCAGTTTAATAGCGGGAAGCACAGATACGCAGTATTTT,CASSLIAGSTDTQYF
TRBV7-9,TRBJ2-5,TRBD2,TGTGCCAGCAGCTCTAGCGGGATGGTAGAGACCCAGTACTTC,CASSSSGMVETQYF
TRBV7-8,TRBJ2-7,TRBD2,TGTGCCAGCAGCCCTTTAGCGGGAGCCCCTTCCTACGAGCAGTACTTC,CASSPLAGAPSYEQYF
TRBV7-8,TRBJ1-4,-,TGTGCCAGCAGCGCGTCGGGGTCAGGGAGGGGTGAAAAACTGTTTTTT,CASSASGSGRGEKLFF
TRBV7-7,TRBJ2-7,TRBD1,TGTGCCAGCAGCCCCCGGACAGGGAGATACGAGCAGTACTTC,CASSPRTGRYEQYF
TRBV15,TRBJ1-1,TRBD1,TGTGCCACCAGCAGAGATGGGGGGACAGGGGGCCGAAATGAAGCTTTCTTT,CATSRDGGTGGRNEAFF
TRBV5-1,TRBJ2-1,TRBD2,TGCGCCAGCAGCTTGTTAGGCGGGAGGGCCCTCGTTAATGAGCAGTTCTTC,CASSLLGGRALVNEQFF
TRBV29-1,TRBJ2-3,TRBD1,TGCAGCGTTGAAGAAGGGGGACAGACCACAGATACGCAGTATTTT,CSVEEGGQTTDTQYF
TRBV9,TRBJ2-1,-,TGTGCCAGCAGCGTACGGGAAGGAGATGAGCAGTTCTTC,CASSVREGDEQFF
TRBV19,TRBJ2-2,TRBD1,TGTGCCAGTAGCAGGGACAGGGGGCTAATCGGGGAGCTGTTTTTT,CASSRDRGLIGELFF
TRBV5-1,TRBJ1-1,TRBD1,TGCGCCAGCAGCTTGGACAGGGGAAGGACTGAAGCTTTCTTT,CASSLDRGRTEAFF
TRBV30,TRBJ1-2,TRBD1,TGTGCCTGGGACAGGGACTATGGCTACACCTTC,CAWDRDYGYTF
TRBV28,TRBJ2-1,TRBD2,TGTGCCAGCGGACCGGGACTAGCCCACAATGAGCAGTTCTTC,CASGPGLAHNEQFF